This T cell receptor beta chain was captured in a study of a mutant IDH1 vaccine in newly diagnosed glioma. Study in general: Vaccines were first given 4-6 weeks after radiotherapy alone, or with temozolomide cycles. Patients had received radiotherapy, temozolomide, or both previously, most receiving both.

Study conclusions and caveats: Pseudoprogression appears to have had no connection to changes in top peripheral T cell clonotypes.

The CDR3 length is 14 residues. Trimming removed 0 bases from V and 0 bases from J, with 4 bases in between. Germline V gene sequence: CDR1 SGHDT, CDR2 YYEEEE. The protocol was immunoSEQ multiplex PCR, while the TCRdb copy is restricted to in-frame clones and leaves out a portion. The sample lists approximately 43,000 clones; more than 60% were seen once. Specified time point: week 23, last vaccination. What each vaccine dose contained was 300 ug of mutant IDH1 20-mer peptide, accompanied by topical imiquimod. About this clone: Its cognate antigen is unknown.

This chain links TRBV5-6 with TRBJ1-3; no firm D call. The source of this sequence is a woman aged 40 to 50 with glioma. Some clones in this sample may be carry-over from other donors' samples. The input for sequencing was PBMCs, taken from a glioma patient whose treatment included an IDH1 peptide vaccine. Here the CDR3 reads CASSLVGSGNTIYF. CDR3 bases: TGTGCCAGCAGCTTGGTGGGCTCTGGAAACACCATATATTTT.